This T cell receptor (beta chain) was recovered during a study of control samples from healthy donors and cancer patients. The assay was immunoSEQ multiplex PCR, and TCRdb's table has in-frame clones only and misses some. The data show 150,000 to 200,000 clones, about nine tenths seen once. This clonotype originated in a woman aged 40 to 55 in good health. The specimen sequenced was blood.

The CDR3 coding sequence is TGTGCCAGCAGCCCCTTCGGGGGGAACACCGGGGAGCTGTTTTTT. This sequence encodes CASSPFGGNTGELFF. The V call is TRBV5-4, the J call TRBJ2-2; possible D gene TRBD2, 6 bases. The V end lost 4 bases, the J end lost 1 base, and 11 bases lay between the germline ends. The CDR3 loop spans 15 amino acids. Germline V gene lookup returns CDR1 SGHNT and CDR2 YYREEE (reference sequence).